A single TCR beta chain is shown here with its context. Its antigen is not known. The data were obtained in a study of cytomegalovirus exposure and HLA in healthy donors. Study-wide findings and caveats: Presence/absence comparisons presumed near-even sequencing depth among donors. The number of N-insertions in an Asian-associated ancestry cluster was reportedly below the 666-donor mean in a later analysis.

The V and J ends lost 2 bases and 6 bases respectively, with 11 bases between them. CDR1 and CDR2 from the germline V gene are MNHEY and SMNVEV (reference sequence). This CDR3 has 14 amino acids. PCR employed 60 Vbeta and 13 Jbeta primers. TCRdb keeps only in-frame clones here, not all; method: immunoSEQ multiplex PCR. The sample gives 150,000 to 200,000 clones, 75% to 90% of which show up once; over 1.5% is in the top ten. The chain is built from TRBV27 and TRBJ2-1, with a weak D call TRBD1 (5 bases). This TCR came from a woman under 30 in good health and CMV-seronegative. Sequencing input: PBMCs. The CDR3 nucleotides read TGTGCCAGCAGTTTAGGAGCAGGGCGCAATGAGCAGTTCTTC. Amino acids: CASSLGAGRNEQFF.